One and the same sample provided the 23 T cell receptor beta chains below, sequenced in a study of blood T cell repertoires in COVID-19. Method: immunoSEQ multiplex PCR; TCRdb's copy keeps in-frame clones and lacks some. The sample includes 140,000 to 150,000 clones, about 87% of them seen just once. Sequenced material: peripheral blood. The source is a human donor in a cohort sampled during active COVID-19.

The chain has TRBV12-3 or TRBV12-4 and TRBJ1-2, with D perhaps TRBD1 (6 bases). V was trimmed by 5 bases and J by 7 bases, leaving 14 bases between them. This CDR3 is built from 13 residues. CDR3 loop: CASSPGQSAGYTF. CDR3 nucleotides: TGTGCCAGCAGTCCTGGACAGAGCGCTGGCTACACCTTC.

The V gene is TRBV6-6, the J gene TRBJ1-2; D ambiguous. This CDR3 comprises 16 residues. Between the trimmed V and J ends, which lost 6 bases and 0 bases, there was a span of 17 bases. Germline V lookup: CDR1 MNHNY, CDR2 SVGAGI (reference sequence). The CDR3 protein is CASSTIRVPTNYGYTF. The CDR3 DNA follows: TGTGCCAGCAGCACCATTCGGGTCCCTACTAACTATGGCTACACCTTC.

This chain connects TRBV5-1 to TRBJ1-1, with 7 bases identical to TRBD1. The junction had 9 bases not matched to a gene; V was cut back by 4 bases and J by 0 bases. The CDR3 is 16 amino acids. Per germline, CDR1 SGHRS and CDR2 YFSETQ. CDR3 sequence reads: CASSPGQRGLNTEAFF. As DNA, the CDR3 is TGCGCCAGCAGCCCGGGTCAGAGGGGGCTGAACACTGAAGCTTTCTTT.

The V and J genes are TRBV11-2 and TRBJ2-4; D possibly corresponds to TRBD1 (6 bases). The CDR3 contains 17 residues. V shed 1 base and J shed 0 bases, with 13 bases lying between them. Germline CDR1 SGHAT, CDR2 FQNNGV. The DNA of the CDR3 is TGTGCCAGCAGCTTAGCCACGGGCAGGGGAGCCAAAAACATTCAGTACTTC. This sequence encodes CASSLATGRGAKNIQYF.

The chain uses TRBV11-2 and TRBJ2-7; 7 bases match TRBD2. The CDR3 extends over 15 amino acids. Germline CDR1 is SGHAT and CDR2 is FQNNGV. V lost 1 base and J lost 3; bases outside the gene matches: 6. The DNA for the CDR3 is TGTGCCAGCAGCTTAGTCGGGGCTAGCGGCTACGAGCAGTACTTC. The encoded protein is CASSLVGASGYEQYF.

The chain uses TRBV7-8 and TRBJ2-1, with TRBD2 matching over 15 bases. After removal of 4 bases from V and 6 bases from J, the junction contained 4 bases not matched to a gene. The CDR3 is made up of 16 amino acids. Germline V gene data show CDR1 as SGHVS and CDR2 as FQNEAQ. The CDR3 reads CASSSGLAGGFNEQFF. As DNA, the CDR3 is TGTGCCAGCAGCTCCGGACTAGCGGGAGGGTTCAATGAGCAGTTCTTC.

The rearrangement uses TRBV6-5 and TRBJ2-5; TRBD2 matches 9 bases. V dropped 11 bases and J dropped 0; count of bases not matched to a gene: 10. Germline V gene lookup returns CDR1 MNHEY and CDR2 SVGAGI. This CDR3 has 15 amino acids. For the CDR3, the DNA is TGTGCCGGAGGAGGGGCGGGGGGGAACCAAGAGACCCAGTACTTC. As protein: CAGGGAGGNQETQYF.

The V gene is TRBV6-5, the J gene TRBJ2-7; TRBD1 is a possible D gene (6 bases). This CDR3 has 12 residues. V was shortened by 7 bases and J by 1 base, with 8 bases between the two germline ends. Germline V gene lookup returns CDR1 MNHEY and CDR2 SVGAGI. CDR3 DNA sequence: TGTGCCAGCAACAGGGCATCCTACGAGCAGTACTTC. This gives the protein CASNRASYEQYF.

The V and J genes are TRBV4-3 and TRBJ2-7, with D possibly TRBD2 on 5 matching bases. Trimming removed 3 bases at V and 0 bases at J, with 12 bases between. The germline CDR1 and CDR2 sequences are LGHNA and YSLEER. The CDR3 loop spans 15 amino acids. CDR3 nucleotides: TGCGCCAGCAGCCACGCTAGGAGGTGCTCCTACGAGCAGTACGTC. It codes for CASSHARRCSYEQYV.

CDR3 nucleotide sequence: TGTGCCAGCAGCCAAGGGACAGGGAGTGAAAAACTGTTTTTT. Its translation is CASSQGTGSEKLFF. The chain joins TRBV3-1 (or the pseudogene TRBV3-2) to TRBJ1-4, with 8 positions matching TRBD1. Per germline, CDR1 LGHDT and CDR2 YNNKEL (reference sequence). With V trimmed by 1 base and J by 7 bases, 2 bases remained unmatched. This CDR3 is built from 14 residues.

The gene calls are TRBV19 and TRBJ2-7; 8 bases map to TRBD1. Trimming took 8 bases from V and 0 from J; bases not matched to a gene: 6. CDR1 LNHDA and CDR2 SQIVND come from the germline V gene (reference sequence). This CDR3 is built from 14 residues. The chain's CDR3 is CASSTGGNSYEQYF. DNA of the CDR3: TGTGCCAGTTCCACAGGGGGAAACTCCTACGAGCAGTACTTC.

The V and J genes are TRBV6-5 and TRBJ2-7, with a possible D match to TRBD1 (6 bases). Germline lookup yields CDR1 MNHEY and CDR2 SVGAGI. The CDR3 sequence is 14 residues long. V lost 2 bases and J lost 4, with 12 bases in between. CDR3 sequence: CASSYRDTEYEQYF. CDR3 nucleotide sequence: TGTGCCAGCAGTTACCGGGACACCGAATACGAGCAGTACTTC.

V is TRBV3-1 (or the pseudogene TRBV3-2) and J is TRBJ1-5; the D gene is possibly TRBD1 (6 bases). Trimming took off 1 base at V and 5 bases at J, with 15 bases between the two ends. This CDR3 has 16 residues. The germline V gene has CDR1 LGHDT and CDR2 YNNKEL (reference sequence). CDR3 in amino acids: CASSQARSAGDQPQHF. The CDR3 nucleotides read TGTGCCAGCAGCCAAGCTAGAAGTGCAGGGGATCAGCCCCAGCATTTT.

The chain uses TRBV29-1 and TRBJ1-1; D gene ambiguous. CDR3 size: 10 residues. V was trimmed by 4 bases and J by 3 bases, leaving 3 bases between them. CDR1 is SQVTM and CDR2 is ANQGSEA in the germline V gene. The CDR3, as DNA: TGCAGCGTTGTAGACACTGAAGCTTTCTTT. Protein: CSVVDTEAFF.

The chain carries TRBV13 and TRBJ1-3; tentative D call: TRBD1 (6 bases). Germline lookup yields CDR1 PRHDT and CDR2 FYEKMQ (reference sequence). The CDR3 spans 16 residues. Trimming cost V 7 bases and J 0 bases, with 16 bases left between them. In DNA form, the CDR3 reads TGTGCCAGCACTCGGGGGGGCAGCCTCTCTGGAAACACCATATATTTT. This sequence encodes CASTRGGSLSGNTIYF.

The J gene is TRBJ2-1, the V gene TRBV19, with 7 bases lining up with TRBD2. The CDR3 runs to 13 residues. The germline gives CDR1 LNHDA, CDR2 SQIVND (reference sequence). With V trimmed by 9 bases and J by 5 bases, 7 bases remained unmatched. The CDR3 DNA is TGTGCCAGCTCAAGCGGGAACCACAATGAGCAGTTCTTC. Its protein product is CASSSGNHNEQFF.

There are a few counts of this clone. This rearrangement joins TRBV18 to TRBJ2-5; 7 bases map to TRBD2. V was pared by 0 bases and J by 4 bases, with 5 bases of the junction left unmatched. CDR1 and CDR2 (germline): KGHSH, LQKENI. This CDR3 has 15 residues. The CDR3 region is CASSPPTGGTETQYF. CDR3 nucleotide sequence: TGTGCCAGCTCACCACCGACGGGAGGAACAGAGACCCAGTACTTC.

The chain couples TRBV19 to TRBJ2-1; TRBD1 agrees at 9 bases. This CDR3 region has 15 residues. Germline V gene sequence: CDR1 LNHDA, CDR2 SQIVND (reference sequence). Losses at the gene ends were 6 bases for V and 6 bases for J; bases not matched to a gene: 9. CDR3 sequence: CASSPGTGRGNEQFF. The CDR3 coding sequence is TGTGCCAGTAGCCCCGGGACAGGGAGGGGCAATGAGCAGTTCTTC.

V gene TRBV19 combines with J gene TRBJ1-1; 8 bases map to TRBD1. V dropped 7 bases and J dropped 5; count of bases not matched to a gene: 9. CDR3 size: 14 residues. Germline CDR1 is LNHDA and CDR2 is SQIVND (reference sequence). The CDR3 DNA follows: TGTGCCAGTAACGGTGGACAGGGAGAGACTGAAGCTTTCTTT. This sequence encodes CASNGGQGETEAFF.

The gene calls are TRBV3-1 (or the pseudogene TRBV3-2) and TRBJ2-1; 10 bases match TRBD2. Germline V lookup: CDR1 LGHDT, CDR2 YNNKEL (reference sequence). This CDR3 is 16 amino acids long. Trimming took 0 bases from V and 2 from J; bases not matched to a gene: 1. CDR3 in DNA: TGTGCCAGCAGCCAAGATACTAGCGGGGCCTACAATGAGCAGTTCTTC. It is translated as CASSQDTSGAYNEQFF.

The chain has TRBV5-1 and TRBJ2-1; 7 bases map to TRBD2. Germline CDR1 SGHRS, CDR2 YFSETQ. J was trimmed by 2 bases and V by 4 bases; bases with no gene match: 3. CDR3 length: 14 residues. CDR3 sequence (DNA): TGCGCCAGCAGCCCAGGACTAGCCTACAATGAGCAGTTCTTC. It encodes CASSPGLAYNEQFF.

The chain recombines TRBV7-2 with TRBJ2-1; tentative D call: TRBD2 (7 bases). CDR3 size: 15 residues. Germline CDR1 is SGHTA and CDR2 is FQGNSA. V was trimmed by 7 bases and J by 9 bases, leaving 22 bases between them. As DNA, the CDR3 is TGTGCCAGCAAGGTAGAACGGGGGGCTCACCGTGAGCAGTTCTTC. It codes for CASKVERGAHREQFF.

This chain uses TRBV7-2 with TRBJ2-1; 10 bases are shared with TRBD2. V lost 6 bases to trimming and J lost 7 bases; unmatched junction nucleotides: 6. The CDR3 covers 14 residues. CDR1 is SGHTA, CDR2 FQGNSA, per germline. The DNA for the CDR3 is TGTGCCAGCAGAGCGGGAGGGCCTTTGAATGAGCAGTTCTTC. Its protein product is CASRAGGPLNEQFF.